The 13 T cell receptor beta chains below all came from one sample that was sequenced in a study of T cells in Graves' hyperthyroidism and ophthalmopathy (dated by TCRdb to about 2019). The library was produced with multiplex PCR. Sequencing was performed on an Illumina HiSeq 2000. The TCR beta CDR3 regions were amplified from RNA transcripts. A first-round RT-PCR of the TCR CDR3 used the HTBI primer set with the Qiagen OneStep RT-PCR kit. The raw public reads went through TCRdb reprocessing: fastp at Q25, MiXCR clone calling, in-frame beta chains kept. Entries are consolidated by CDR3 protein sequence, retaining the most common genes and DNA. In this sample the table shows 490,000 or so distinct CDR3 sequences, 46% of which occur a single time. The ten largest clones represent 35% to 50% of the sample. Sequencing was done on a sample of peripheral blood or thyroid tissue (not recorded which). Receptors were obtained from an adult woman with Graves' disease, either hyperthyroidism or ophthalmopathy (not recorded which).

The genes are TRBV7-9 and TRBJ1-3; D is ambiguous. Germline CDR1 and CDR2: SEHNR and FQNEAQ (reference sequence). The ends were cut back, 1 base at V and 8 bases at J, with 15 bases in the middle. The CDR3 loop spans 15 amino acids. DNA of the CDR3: TGTGCCAGCAGCTTAGAAGGGAACTATGGCTACACCATATATTTT. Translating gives CASSLEGNYGYTIYF. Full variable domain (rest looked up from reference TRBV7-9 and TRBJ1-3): DTGVSQNPRHKITKRGQNVTFRCDPISEHNRLYWYRQTLGQGPEFLTYFQNEAQLEKSRLLSDRFSAERPKGSFSTLEIQRTEQGDSAMYLCASSLEGNYGYTIYFGEGSWLTVV.

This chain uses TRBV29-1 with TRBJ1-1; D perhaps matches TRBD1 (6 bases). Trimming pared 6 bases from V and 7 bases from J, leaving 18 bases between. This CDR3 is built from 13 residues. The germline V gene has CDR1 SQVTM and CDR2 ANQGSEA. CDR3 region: CSVALSYRDEAFF. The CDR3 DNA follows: TGCAGCGTCGCACTATCGTACAGGGATGAAGCTTTCTTT.

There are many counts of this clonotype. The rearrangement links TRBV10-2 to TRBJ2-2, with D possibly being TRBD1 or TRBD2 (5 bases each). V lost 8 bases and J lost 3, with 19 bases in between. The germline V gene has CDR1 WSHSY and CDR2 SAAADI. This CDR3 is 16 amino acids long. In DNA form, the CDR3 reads TGCGCCAGCCGCCGGCGGGCACTAGGGGACACCGGGGAGCTGTTTTTT. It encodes CASRRRALGDTGELFF.

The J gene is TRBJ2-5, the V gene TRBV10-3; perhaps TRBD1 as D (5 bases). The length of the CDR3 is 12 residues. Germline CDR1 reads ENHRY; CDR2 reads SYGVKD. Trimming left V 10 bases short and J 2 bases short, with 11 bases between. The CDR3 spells CATTDRQETQYF. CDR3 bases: TGTGCCACCACCGACAGACAAGAGACCCAGTACTTC.

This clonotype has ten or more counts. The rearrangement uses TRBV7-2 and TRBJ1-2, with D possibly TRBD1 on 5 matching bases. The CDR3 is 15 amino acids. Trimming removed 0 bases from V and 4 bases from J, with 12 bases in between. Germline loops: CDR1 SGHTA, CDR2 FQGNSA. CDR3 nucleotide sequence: TGTGCCAGCAGCTTAGCGTACCGCGGGACCTATGGCTACACCTTC. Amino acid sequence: CASSLAYRGTYGYTF.

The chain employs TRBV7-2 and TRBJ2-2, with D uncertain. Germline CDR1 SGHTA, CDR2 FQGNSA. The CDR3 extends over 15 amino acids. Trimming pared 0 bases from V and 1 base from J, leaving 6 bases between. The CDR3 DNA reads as TGTGCCAGCAGCTTAGCGGCGATGAACACCGGGGAGCTGTTTTTT. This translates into CASSLAAMNTGELFF.

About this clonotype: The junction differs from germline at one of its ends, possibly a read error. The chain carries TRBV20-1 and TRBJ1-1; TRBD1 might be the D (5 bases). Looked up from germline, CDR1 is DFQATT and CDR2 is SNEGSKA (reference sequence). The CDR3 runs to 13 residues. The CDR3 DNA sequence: TGCGGTGCTAGGTGCCCGGGCAGGGTTGAAGCTTTCTTT. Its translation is CGARCPGRVEAFF.

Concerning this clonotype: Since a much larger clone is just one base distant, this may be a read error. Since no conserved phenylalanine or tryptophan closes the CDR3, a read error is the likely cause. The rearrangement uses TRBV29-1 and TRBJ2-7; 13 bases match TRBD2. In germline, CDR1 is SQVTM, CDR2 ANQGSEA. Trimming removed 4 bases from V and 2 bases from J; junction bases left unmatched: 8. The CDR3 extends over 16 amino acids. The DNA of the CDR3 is TGCAGCGTTGTTATCTTGGGACTAGCGGGACCCTACGAGCAGTACTCC. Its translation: CSVVILGLAGPYEQYS.

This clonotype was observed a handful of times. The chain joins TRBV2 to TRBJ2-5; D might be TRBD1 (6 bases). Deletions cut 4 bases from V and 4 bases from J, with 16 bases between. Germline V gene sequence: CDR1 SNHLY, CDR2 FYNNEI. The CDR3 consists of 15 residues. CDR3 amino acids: CASSVGAQSGETQYF. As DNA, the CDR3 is TGTGCCAGCAGTGTGGGGGCGCAGTCAGGAGAGACCCAGTACTTC.

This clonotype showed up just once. The CDR3: CATGTLNTEAFF. CDR3 nucleotide sequence: TGTGCCACCGGGACATTAAACACTGAAGCTTTCTTT. The chain couples TRBV6-5 to TRBJ1-1, with TRBD1 as a possible D gene (6 bases). Trimming removed 10 bases at V and 2 bases at J, with 11 bases between. Germline CDR1 MNHEY, CDR2 SVGAGI. The CDR3 sequence is 12 residues long.

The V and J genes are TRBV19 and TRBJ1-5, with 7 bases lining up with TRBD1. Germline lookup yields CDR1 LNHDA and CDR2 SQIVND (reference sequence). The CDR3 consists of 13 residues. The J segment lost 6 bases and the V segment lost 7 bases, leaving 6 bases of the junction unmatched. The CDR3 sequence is CASNEGAAQPQHF. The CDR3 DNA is TGTGCCAGTAATGAGGGGGCCGCTCAGCCCCAGCATTTT.

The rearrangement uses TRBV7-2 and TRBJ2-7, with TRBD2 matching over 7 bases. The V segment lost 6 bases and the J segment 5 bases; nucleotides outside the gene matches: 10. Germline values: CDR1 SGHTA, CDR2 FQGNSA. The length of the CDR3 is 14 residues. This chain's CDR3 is CASRVPGGTDEQYF. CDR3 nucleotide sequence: TGTGCCAGCAGGGTCCCCGGGGGGACGGACGAGCAGTACTTC.

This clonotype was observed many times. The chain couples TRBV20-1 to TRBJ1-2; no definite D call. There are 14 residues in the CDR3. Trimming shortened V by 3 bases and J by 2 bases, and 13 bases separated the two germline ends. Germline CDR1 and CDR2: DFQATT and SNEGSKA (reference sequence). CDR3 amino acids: CSARGTRANYGYTF. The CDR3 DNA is TGCAGTGCTAGGGGAACAAGGGCCAACTATGGCTACACCTTC.